What follows are 28 T cell receptor beta chains derived from one specimen sequenced in a study of T cell responses to AZD1222 COVID-19 vaccine. The assay was immunoSEQ multiplex PCR, and TCRdb's table has in-frame clones only and misses some. The sample yields 60,000 to 100,000 clones, just over 90% seen once. The specimen was peripheral blood, collected on day 0 of MenACWY control vaccination. These receptors all stem from an adult in good health.

The chain joins TRBV19 to TRBJ2-1; 11 nucleotides agree with TRBD1. The V segment lost 8 bases and the J segment 8 bases; nucleotides outside the gene matches: 8. This CDR3 is built from 14 residues. CDR1 is LNHDA and CDR2 is SQIVND in the germline V gene (reference sequence). This CDR3 is CASGRTGGRDEQFF. CDR3 DNA: TGTGCCAGTGGAAGGACAGGGGGCAGGGATGAGCAGTTCTTC. Based on the CDR3 plus reference TRBV19 and TRBJ2-1, the full variable domain is DGGITQSPKYLFRKEGQNVTLSCEQNLNHDAMYWYRQDPGQGLRLIYYSQIVNDFQKGDIAEGYSVSREKKESFPLTVTSAQKNPTAFYLCASGRTGGRDEQFFGPGTRLTVL.

Written as DNA, the CDR3 is TGTGCCAGCAGCGGGACTAGCGGGACCCATCCCTACGAGCAGTACTTC. Translation: CASSGTSGTHPYEQYF. This chain links TRBV6-2 or TRBV6-3 with TRBJ2-7; 13 bases map to TRBD2. The length of the CDR3 is 16 residues. Germline V gene data show CDR1 as MNHEY and CDR2 as SVGEGT. V dropped 6 bases and J dropped 2; count of bases not matched to a gene: 7.

DNA of the CDR3: TGTGCCAGCAGAAGGACTGAGGGGGGCAATGAGCAGTTCTTC. Its translation is CASRRTEGGNEQFF. The V and J genes are TRBV6-5 and TRBJ2-1, with D possibly being TRBD1 or TRBD2 (6 bases each). Trimming cost V 6 bases and J 6 bases, with 15 bases left between them. CDR1 and CDR2 from the germline V gene are MNHEY and SVGAGI. The CDR3 runs 14 residues.

V is TRBV11-2 and J is TRBJ1-6; D gene uncertain. The CDR3 runs to 17 residues. Germline V gene lookup returns CDR1 SGHAT and CDR2 FQNNGV. The V end was cut by 3 bases, the J end by 9 bases, with 21 bases between. The CDR3 reads CASSFQRAGKTRSPLHF. CDR3 sequence (DNA): TGTGCCAGCAGCTTTCAACGGGCCGGGAAGACACGTTCACCCCTCCACTTT. Drawing the rest from reference TRBV11-2 and TRBJ1-6, the complete variable domain is EAGVAQSPRYKIIEKRQSVAFWCNPISGHATLYWYQQILGQGPKLLIQFQNNGVVDDSQLPKDRFSAERLKGVDSTLKIQPAKLEDSAVYLCASSFQRAGKTRSPLHFGNGTRLTVT.

The chain has TRBV14 and TRBJ1-1; possibly TRBD1 for D (5 bases). The CDR3 is 14 residues long. The V gene lost 1 base and the J gene lost 6 bases, with 12 bases spanning the gap. CDR1 and CDR2 from the germline V gene are SGHDN and FVKESK. For the CDR3, the DNA is TGTGCCAGCAGCCAAGTCAAGGGACGGGCTGAAGCTTTCTTT. Translating it yields CASSQVKGRAEAFF. The variable domain in full, completed from reference TRBV14 and TRBJ1-1, reads EAGVTQFPSHSVIEKGQTVTLRCDPISGHDNLYWYRRVMGKEIKFLLHFVKESKQDESGMPNNRFLAERTGGTYSTLKVQPAELEDSGVYFCASSQVKGRAEAFFGQGTRLTVV.

The CDR3 DNA sequence: TGCGCCAGCAGCACCGGGGCCGGGAATGAGCAGTTCTTC. This translates into CASSTGAGNEQFF. The rearrangement links TRBV5-1 to TRBJ2-1; the D call may be TRBD1 or TRBD2 (5 bases each). This CDR3 region has 13 residues. V was cut by 4 bases and J by 7 bases, with 12 bases left in between. In germline, CDR1 is SGHRS, CDR2 YFSETQ.

The chain carries TRBV3-1 (or the pseudogene TRBV3-2) and TRBJ1-6, with D hard to call. The CDR3 has 12 amino acids. Germline loops: CDR1 LGHDT, CDR2 YNNKEL (reference sequence). Trimming took off 3 bases at V and 11 bases at J, with 8 bases between the two ends. CDR3 DNA: TGTGCCAGCAGCCAGACGTCGACACCCCTCCACTTT. This encodes CASSQTSTPLHF.

The chain is built from TRBV19 and TRBJ1-5; no reliable D call. Germline assignment: CDR1 LNHDA and CDR2 SQIVND (reference sequence). V was trimmed by 5 bases and J by 6 bases, leaving 11 bases between them. This CDR3 spans 13 amino acids. The CDR3 DNA sequence: TGTGCCAGTAGTCCCCAGACTGGTCAGCCCCAGCATTTT. It specifies CASSPQTGQPQHF.

V is TRBV7-8 and J is TRBJ2-5; TRBD1 matches 8 bases. The CDR3 loop spans 16 amino acids. Germline V gene lookup returns CDR1 SGHVS and CDR2 FQNEAQ. V shed 5 bases and J 4 bases; nucleotides not matched to a gene: 12. In nucleotides, the CDR3 is TGTGCCAGCAGCCTAACCCTTCAGGGGGCGTTAGAGACCCAGTACTTC. Its protein product is CASSLTLQGALETQYF.

The chain is built from TRBV6-5 and TRBJ2-3; a possible D gene is TRBD2 (5 bases). V dropped 1 base and J dropped 2 bases, with 10 bases sitting between them. Germline CDR1 MNHEY, CDR2 SVGAGI. This CDR3 comprises 15 residues. The CDR3 loop reads CASSYYLRDTDTQYF. The CDR3 coding sequence is TGTGCCAGCAGTTACTATCTCCGGGACACAGATACGCAGTATTTT.

This sequence joins TRBV7-2 and TRBJ1-4, with D hard to call. Germline V gene lookup returns CDR1 SGHTA and CDR2 FQGNSA. The V and J ends lost 7 bases and 4 bases respectively, with 16 bases between them. The CDR3 runs 15 residues. The CDR3 bases are TGTGCCAGCACCCTAGTCGGCAGGCTTAATGAAAAACTGTTTTTT. It yields the protein CASTLVGRLNEKLFF. The full variable domain, its missing parts supplied by reference TRBV7-2 and TRBJ1-4, is GAGVSQSPSNKVTEKGKDVELRCDPISGHTALYWYRQSLGQGLEFLIYFQGNSAPDKSGLPSDRFSAERTGGSVSTLTIQRTQQEDSAVYLCASTLVGRLNEKLFFGSGTQLSVL.

The chain uses TRBV7-2 and TRBJ1-3, with 7 bases identical to TRBD1. Germline values: CDR1 SGHTA, CDR2 FQGNSA. This CDR3 contains 15 residues. With V trimmed by 3 bases and J by 0 bases, 2 bases remained unmatched. CDR3: CASSFRDSSGNTIYF. In DNA, the CDR3 is TGTGCCAGCAGCTTCCGGGACAGCTCTGGAAACACCATATATTTT.

The chain employs TRBV11-2 and TRBJ2-3; D remains ambiguous. CDR3 size: 16 residues. V lost 0 bases and J 0 bases, leaving 10 bases between the germline ends. Germline V gene sequence: CDR1 SGHAT, CDR2 FQNNGV. The CDR3 region is CASSLDVWRSTDTQYF. The CDR3 region has the DNA TGTGCCAGCAGCTTAGATGTCTGGCGGAGCACAGATACGCAGTATTTT.

This chain connects TRBV12-3 or TRBV12-4 to TRBJ1-1; a weak D match, TRBD1 (6 bases). CDR3 size: 13 residues. Deletions cut 5 bases from V and 6 bases from J, with 13 bases between. As DNA, the CDR3 is TGTGCCAGCAGTCGTACAGGGTCCTCTGAAGCTTTCTTT. Protein product: CASSRTGSSEAFF.

The chain recombines TRBV6-5 with TRBJ2-7; D is possibly TRBD1 (5 bases). The CDR3 totals 16 residues. CDR1 is MNHEY, CDR2 SVGAGI, per germline. The ends were cut back, 0 bases at V and 1 base at J, with 13 bases in the middle. In nucleotides, the CDR3 is TGTGCCAGCAGTTACTCGACGCCAGGGTATTCCTACGAGCAGTACTTC. Protein product: CASSYSTPGYSYEQYF.

This chain uses TRBV18 with TRBJ2-5, with 10 bases lining up with TRBD2. CDR1 is KGHSH, CDR2 LQKENI, per germline. V dropped 4 bases and J dropped 5; count of bases not matched to a gene: 7. This CDR3 has 15 residues. The CDR3 region is CASSLKRGGAETQYF. The DNA for the CDR3 is TGTGCCAGCTCACTGAAGCGGGGGGGCGCGGAGACCCAGTACTTC.

The chain uses TRBV15 and TRBJ2-5, with D maybe TRBD1 (6 bases). V was shortened by 0 bases and J by 5 bases, with 13 bases between the two germline ends. The CDR3 has 15 residues. CDR1 LNHNV and CDR2 YYDKDF come from the germline V gene (reference sequence). CDR3 protein: CATSRDRTVLETQYF. DNA of the CDR3: TGTGCCACCAGCAGAGATCGGACAGTTTTGGAGACCCAGTACTTC.

This clone was detected a few times. The chain couples TRBV27 to TRBJ1-2, with D unclear. This CDR3 is 16 amino acids long. Germline V gene sequence: CDR1 MNHEY, CDR2 SMNVEV (reference sequence). V was clipped by 0 bases and J by 2 bases, with 13 bases between them. The CDR3 DNA reads as TGTGCCAGCAGTTTATCCCCCTCCTCCCGCAACTATGGCTACACCTTC. Translation gives CASSLSPSSRNYGYTF.

The V gene is TRBV3-1 (or the pseudogene TRBV3-2), the J gene TRBJ2-1; maybe TRBD1 (5 bases). Germline V gene lookup returns CDR1 LGHDT and CDR2 YNNKEL (reference sequence). V was clipped by 0 bases and J by 10 bases, with 7 bases between them. The CDR3 extends over 12 amino acids. CDR3 loop: CASSQDNREQFF. CDR3 sequence (DNA): TGTGCCAGCAGCCAAGATAACAGGGAGCAGTTCTTC.

The V and J genes are TRBV19 and TRBJ2-2; TRBD1 matches at 8 bases. Germline V gives CDR1 LNHDA, CDR2 SQIVND (reference sequence). The J segment lost 6 bases and the V segment lost 4 bases, leaving 16 bases of the junction unmatched. The CDR3 loop spans 18 amino acids. CDR3: CASSKKDRVLMVPGELFF. In DNA form, the CDR3 reads TGTGCCAGTAGTAAGAAGGACAGGGTCTTAATGGTTCCCGGGGAGCTGTTTTTT.

The gene calls are TRBV5-5 and TRBJ1-4; D possibly corresponds to TRBD1 (5 bases). From germline, CDR1 is SGHKS and CDR2 YYEKEE (reference sequence). Trimming removed 4 bases from V and 3 bases from J, with 10 bases in between. CDR3 size: 14 residues. The CDR3 here is CASSQGLANEKLFF. As DNA, the CDR3 is TGTGCCAGCAGCCAGGGTTTGGCTAATGAAAAACTGTTTTTT.

The rearrangement joins TRBV5-5 to TRBJ2-1, with unresolved D. CDR1 is SGHKS, CDR2 YYEKEE, per germline (reference sequence). Trimming removed 8 bases from V and 6 bases from J, with 18 bases in between. The CDR3 has 14 amino acids. Written as DNA, the CDR3 is TGTGCCAGTAACCTCGGGCTGGCAGCCAATGAGCAGTTCTTC. Translation: CASNLGLAANEQFF. Variable domain in full (rest from reference TRBV5-5 and TRBJ2-1): DAGVTQSPTHLIKTRGQQVTLRCSPISGHKSVSWYQQVLGQGPQFIFQYYEKEERGRGNFPDRFSARQFPNYSSELNVNALLLGDSALYLCASNLGLAANEQFFGPGTRLTVL.

The chain uses TRBV5-4 and TRBJ2-7; a weak D match, TRBD2 (6 bases). Trimming left V 3 bases short and J 6 bases short, with 19 bases between. This CDR3 contains 15 residues. Germline lookup yields CDR1 SGHNT and CDR2 YYREEE (reference sequence). The CDR3 DNA sequence: TGTGCCAGCAGCTCACCTGGGGGGAGTATTGTCGAGCAGTACTTC. As protein: CASSSPGGSIVEQYF.

The gene calls are TRBV2 and TRBJ1-5; D ambiguous. Germline V gene lookup returns CDR1 SNHLY and CDR2 FYNNEI. CDR3 length: 13 amino acids. V was pared by 6 bases and J by 0 bases, with 6 bases between. In nucleotides, the CDR3 is TGTGCCAGCAGGGCCTATAGCAATCAGCCCCAGCATTTT. The encoded protein is CASRAYSNQPQHF. Variable domain in full (rest from reference TRBV2 and TRBJ1-5): EPEVTQTPSHQVTQMGQEVILRCVPISNHLYFYWYRQILGQKVEFLVSFYNNEISEKSEIFDDQFSVERPDGSNFTLKIRSTKLEDSAMYFCASRAYSNQPQHFGDGTRLSIL.

This clone was seen only once. Different DNA sequences within this sample yield the same CDR3. This chain links TRBV28 with TRBJ1-5; D may be TRBD1 (5 bases). Germline V gives CDR1 MDHEN, CDR2 SYDVKM. Trimming cost V 6 bases and J 1 base, with 7 bases left between them. The CDR3 extends over 13 amino acids. The CDR3 region has the DNA TGTGCCAGCAGCCGGGACAGCAATCAGCCCCAGCATTTT. Amino acids: CASSRDSNQPQHF.

DNA of the CDR3: TGTGCCAGCAGGGTTGACATTAGTGTGAACACCATATATTTT. Its protein is CASRVDISVNTIYF. The V gene is TRBV6-5, the J gene TRBJ1-3; D remains unclear. Germline V gene data show CDR1 as MNHEY and CDR2 as SVGAGI. V dropped 6 bases and J dropped 7 bases, with 16 bases sitting between them. This CDR3 spans 14 amino acids.

The V call is TRBV19, the J call TRBJ2-7, with a tentative D call TRBD1 (6 bases). The CDR3 covers 15 residues. The germline CDR1 and CDR2 sequences are LNHDA and SQIVND (reference sequence). V was clipped by 0 bases and J by 2 bases, with 11 bases between them. Written as DNA, the CDR3 is TGTGCCAGTAGTATAGACCCGACAGGTGCCTACGAGCAGTACTTC. This encodes CASSIDPTGAYEQYF.

In this sample, this clone turned up once. V and J are TRBV10-1 and TRBJ2-3, with D possibly matching TRBD2 (5 bases). The CDR3 runs 16 residues. The V and J ends lost 5 bases and 0 bases respectively, with 15 bases between them. The V gene's germline CDR1 is WNHNN and CDR2 SYGVQD (reference sequence). CDR3 nucleotide sequence: TGCGCCAGCAGTCCTGCCGGCCGGGGAAGCACAGATACGCAGTATTTT. It is translated as CASSPAGRGSTDTQYF.